What follows are 15 T cell receptor beta chains derived from one specimen sequenced in a study of T cell responses to AZD1222 COVID-19 vaccine. The method was immunoSEQ multiplex PCR; TCRdb's version includes in-frame clones alone and lacks a portion of them. The sample lists some 25,000 clones, approximately 86% occurring once. Sequencing used peripheral blood, obtained 28 days after the second AZD1222 dose. The receptors here all came from an adult who received the AZD1222 COVID-19 vaccine.

The rearrangement links TRBV5-6 to TRBJ1-1; no reliable D call. Germline V gives CDR1 SGHDT, CDR2 YYEEEE. V was shortened by 2 bases and J by 1 base, with 9 bases between the two germline ends. This CDR3 spans 14 amino acids. Here the CDR3 DNA reads TGTGCCAGCAGCTTTAGGGAGAGGAACACTGAAGCTTTCTTT. Protein: CASSFRERNTEAFF.

The chain has TRBV27 and TRBJ1-1; D might be TRBD1 (5 bases). The CDR3 contains 15 residues. V was pared by 3 bases and J by 5 bases, with 16 bases between. Germline V gene data show CDR1 as MNHEY and CDR2 as SMNVEV (reference sequence). CDR3 nucleotide sequence: TGTGCCAGCAGTTTGGGGGGGGTCGGGTGGACTGAAGCTTTCTTT. It specifies CASSLGGVGWTEAFF.

The rearrangement joins TRBV6-1 to TRBJ1-1; 8 nucleotides match TRBD1. The junction had 12 bases not matched to a gene; V was cut back by 3 bases and J by 0 bases. Germline V gene sequence: CDR1 MNHNS, CDR2 SASEGT. CDR3 length: 18 residues. This CDR3 reads CASSEFSVGQALNTEAFF. The DNA for the CDR3 is TGTGCCAGCAGTGAGTTCAGTGTGGGACAGGCGCTGAACACTGAAGCTTTCTTT.

This clone was observed a handful of times. J is TRBJ1-3 and V is TRBV28; 7 nucleotides line up with TRBD1. Germline CDR1 MDHEN, CDR2 SYDVKM. The V and J ends lost 2 bases and 0 bases, in that order; junction bases with no gene match: 4. The CDR3 extends over 16 amino acids. The CDR3 loop reads CASSLGSGGSGNTIYF. In DNA, the CDR3 is TGTGCCAGCAGTTTAGGGTCAGGGGGCTCTGGAAACACCATATATTTT.

V is TRBV5-6 and J is TRBJ2-2, with TRBD2 matching over 14 bases. The CDR3 consists of 19 residues. Germline V gene sequence: CDR1 SGHDT, CDR2 YYEEEE. V was pared by 4 bases and J by 1 base, with 9 bases of the junction left unmatched. CDR3 sequence: CASSRTSGRQTQNTGELFF. The CDR3 coding sequence is TGTGCCAGCAGCCGGACTAGCGGGAGGCAGACTCAGAACACCGGGGAGCTGTTTTTT.

The V call is TRBV19, the J call TRBJ1-5, with unresolved D. V lost 3 bases to trimming and J lost 0 bases, with 9 bases between them. CDR1 LNHDA and CDR2 SQIVND come from the germline V gene (reference sequence). This CDR3 is 15 amino acids long. CDR3 amino acids: CASSMRQYSNQPQHF. The CDR3 DNA is TGTGCCAGTAGTATGAGGCAGTATAGCAATCAGCCCCAGCATTTT.

V gene TRBV5-4 combines with J gene TRBJ1-2, with 8 bases fitting TRBD1. This CDR3 has 17 residues. Trimming cost V 4 bases and J 3 bases; bases outside gene matches: 14. CDR1 is SGHNT, CDR2 YYREEE, per germline (reference sequence). CDR3 region: CASSPLGGQGADYGYTF. In DNA, the CDR3 is TGTGCCAGCAGCCCGCTTGGGGGTCAGGGGGCGGACTATGGCTACACCTTC.

V usage is TRBV3-1 (or the pseudogene TRBV3-2) and J usage is TRBJ1-4, with no clear D. CDR3 length equals 16 residues. The V and J ends lost 4 bases and 4 bases respectively, with 16 bases between them. Germline V gives CDR1 LGHDT, CDR2 YNNKEL (reference sequence). The CDR3 loop reads CASSPSLGQVNEKLFF. The CDR3 coding sequence is TGTGCCAGCAGCCCGTCCCTTGGCCAGGTTAATGAAAAACTGTTTTTT.

The chain employs TRBV27 and TRBJ1-4, with D possibly matching TRBD1 (5 bases). The CDR3 extends over 13 amino acids. The V end lost 4 bases, the J end lost 8 bases, and 11 bases lay between the germline ends. From germline, CDR1 is MNHEY and CDR2 SMNVEV (reference sequence). As DNA, the CDR3 is TGTGCCAGCAGTTCGGGACCTGTGGAAAAACTGTTTTTT. This gives the protein CASSSGPVEKLFF.

V is TRBV7-9 and J is TRBJ2-7; D uncertain. Looked up from germline, CDR1 is SEHNR and CDR2 is FQNEAQ (reference sequence). The CDR3 sequence is 13 residues long. The ends were cut back, 1 base at V and 3 bases at J, with 7 bases in the middle. The CDR3 coding sequence is TGTGCCAGCAGCTTAGAATACAGCTACGAGCAGTACTTC. This encodes CASSLEYSYEQYF.

This clone appeared once. V usage is TRBV30 and J usage is TRBJ1-5, with TRBD1 identical over 11 bases. Germline CDR1 GTSNPN, CDR2 SVGIG (reference sequence). The CDR3 covers 16 residues. V lost 1 base, J lost 0 bases, and 2 bases stayed unmatched. For the CDR3, the DNA is TGTGCCTGGAGTGGGGGGACAGGGGGTAGCAATCAGCCCCAGCATTTT. It codes for CAWSGGTGGSNQPQHF.

The rearrangement uses TRBV19 and TRBJ1-1; 8 bases line up with TRBD1. This CDR3 comprises 14 residues. The junction had 5 bases not matched to a gene; V was cut back by 5 bases and J by 3 bases. Looked up from germline, CDR1 is LNHDA and CDR2 is SQIVND (reference sequence). DNA for the CDR3: TGTGCCAGTAGTCAGGGGGCGGCTGACACTGAAGCTTTCTTT. Translated, it gives CASSQGAADTEAFF.

The chain carries TRBV2 and TRBJ2-3, with D tentatively TRBD1 or TRBD2 (6 bases each). CDR1 SNHLY and CDR2 FYNNEI come from the germline V gene. The CDR3 loop spans 14 amino acids. Trimming left V 2 bases short and J 3 bases short, with 9 bases between. For the CDR3, the DNA is TGTGCCAGCAGTGAAACAGGGAGGACAGATACGCAGTATTTT. This gives the protein CASSETGRTDTQYF.

The chain recombines TRBV29-1 with TRBJ1-3; no reliable D call. The CDR3 has 13 amino acids. Per germline, CDR1 SQVTM and CDR2 ANQGSEA. V lost 2 bases to trimming and J lost 1 base, with 6 bases between them. The CDR3 loop reads CSVEKVSGNTIYF. The CDR3, as DNA: TGCAGCGTTGAAAAGGTGTCTGGAAACACCATATATTTT. Supplemented by reference TRBV29-1 and TRBJ1-3, the full variable domain reads SAVISQKPSRDICQRGTSLTIQCQVDSQVTMMFWYRQQPGQSLTLIATANQGSEATYESGFVIDKFPISRPNLTFSTLTVSNMSPEDSSIYLCSVEKVSGNTIYFGEGSWLTVV.

This sequence joins TRBV7-9 and TRBJ2-1; TRBD1 agrees at 7 bases. Trimming at V came to 1 base and at J to 8 bases, leaving 5 bases not matched to a gene. Per germline, CDR1 SEHNR and CDR2 FQNEAQ (reference sequence). The CDR3 spans 14 residues. The CDR3 loop reads CASSLGQGVHEQFF. DNA of the CDR3: TGTGCCAGCAGCTTAGGGCAGGGGGTCCATGAGCAGTTCTTC.